This is a list of T cell receptor beta chains from one sample in a study of PD-L1 blockade in urothelial cancer. Clones were read by immunoSEQ multiplex PCR, and TCRdb kept only the in-frame ones, dropping some. The data show approximately 100,000 clones, about 90% seen once. The material was PBMCs, obtained around atezolizumab (anti-PD-L1) treatment. These receptors originate from a woman of 80 years or more with urothelial cancer. The CDR3 runs from the conserved cysteine through the conserved F or W. The D gene is left open where the match is weak. For some rows the clone size is stated as once, few or many, or as a class when expanded; others skip it.

clone_size: once
j_call: TRBJ2-1
d_call: NA
v_call: TRBV7-3
cdr3_aa: CASSPRDSGNNEQFF
cdr3_nt: TGTGCCAGCAGCCCCCGGGACTCCGGTAACAATGAGCAGTTCTTC

clone_size: NA
j_call: TRBJ1-1
d_call: TRBD1
v_call: TRBV28
cdr3_aa: CASSLISGQGAYTEAFF
cdr3_nt: TGTGCCAGCAGTTTAATCTCAGGACAGGGGGCTTACACTGAAGCTTTCTTT

clone_size: NA
j_call: TRBJ1-2
d_call: TRBD1
v_call: TRBV7-2
cdr3_aa: CASTSDRGGGYTF
cdr3_nt: TGTGCCAGCACCTCGGACAGGGGAGGCGGCTACACCTTC

clone_size: NA
j_call: TRBJ2-1
d_call: NA
v_call: TRBV7-9
cdr3_aa: CASSGGTGRDEQFF
cdr3_nt: TGTGCCAGCAGTGGAGGGACGGGGCGTGATGAGCAGTTCTTC

clone_size: once
j_call: TRBJ2-7
d_call: TRBD2
v_call: TRBV2
cdr3_aa: CASSPTAGAYEQYF
cdr3_nt: TGTGCCAGCAGCCCCACAGCGGGGGCATACGAGCAGTACTTC

clone_size: NA
j_call: TRBJ2-3
d_call: TRBD2
v_call: TRBV10-1
cdr3_aa: CASSERGGGTDTQYF
cdr3_nt: TGCGCCAGCAGTGAGCGGGGGGGAGGCACAGATACGCAGTATTTT

clone_size: NA
j_call: TRBJ2-2
d_call: NA
v_call: TRBV28
cdr3_aa: CASTSKQEPGELFF
cdr3_nt: TGTGCCAGCACCTCCAAACAGGAGCCCGGGGAGCTGTTTTTT

clone_size: many
j_call: TRBJ2-1
d_call: TRBD2
v_call: TRBV19
cdr3_aa: CASRLAGGEQFF
cdr3_nt: TGTGCCAGTCGGCTAGCGGGAGGGGAGCAGTTCTTC

clone_size: NA
j_call: TRBJ2-7
d_call: TRBD1
v_call: TRBV9
cdr3_aa: CATCDRLRGQGANEQYF
cdr3_nt: TGTGCCACCTGCGATCGTTTAAGGGGCCAGGGGGCCAACGAGCAGTACTTC

clone_size: NA
j_call: TRBJ2-3
d_call: TRBD1
v_call: TRBV30
cdr3_aa: CAWSITGQGGRTDTQYF
cdr3_nt: TGTGCCTGGAGTATCACAGGACAGGGTGGACGCACAGATACGCAGTATTTT

clone_size: NA
j_call: TRBJ2-2
d_call: NA
v_call: TRBV7-2
cdr3_aa: CASSLATVGTGELFF
cdr3_nt: TGTGCCAGCAGCTTAGCCACAGTCGGCACCGGGGAGCTGTTTTTT

clone_size: NA
j_call: TRBJ1-2
d_call: TRBD1
v_call: TRBV7-9
cdr3_aa: CASSGERGPGYTF
cdr3_nt: TGTGCCAGCAGCGGCGAAAGGGGGCCGGGCTACACCTTC

clone_size: NA
j_call: TRBJ2-7
d_call: NA
v_call: TRBV7-9
cdr3_aa: CASSSYSGSYEQYF
cdr3_nt: TGTGCCAGCAGCTCCTACAGTGGCTCCTACGAGCAGTACTTC

clone_size: NA
j_call: TRBJ2-7
d_call: NA
v_call: TRBV10-3
cdr3_aa: CAISEYLVGGISYEQYF
cdr3_nt: TGTGCCATCAGTGAGTACCTGGTCGGAGGGATTTCCTACGAGCAGTACTTC

clone_size: NA
j_call: TRBJ2-7
d_call: TRBD2
v_call: TRBV5-6
cdr3_aa: CASRHTSGRATEQYF
cdr3_nt: TGTGCCAGCCGACATACTAGCGGGAGGGCCACCGAGCAGTACTTC

clone_size: NA
j_call: TRBJ2-7
d_call: TRBD2
v_call: TRBV28
cdr3_aa: CAIKTSGSYEQYF
cdr3_nt: TGTGCCATCAAGACTAGCGGGAGCTACGAGCAGTACTTC

clone_size: NA
j_call: TRBJ2-7
d_call: NA
v_call: TRBV11-2
cdr3_aa: CASSLTGSSSYEQYF
cdr3_nt: TGTGCCAGCAGTTTAACCGGGTCTTCGTCCTACGAGCAGTACTTC

clone_size: NA
j_call: TRBJ2-2
d_call: TRBD2
v_call: TRBV30
cdr3_aa: CAWSATAGGGWTGELFF
cdr3_nt: TGTGCCTGGAGTGCCACGGCGGGGGGGGGATGGACAGGGGAGCTGTTTTTT

clone_size: NA
j_call: TRBJ1-2
d_call: TRBD1
v_call: TRBV2
cdr3_aa: CASSGLTGGGNGYTF
cdr3_nt: TGTGCCAGCAGCGGCCTCACAGGGGGAGGAAATGGCTACACCTTC